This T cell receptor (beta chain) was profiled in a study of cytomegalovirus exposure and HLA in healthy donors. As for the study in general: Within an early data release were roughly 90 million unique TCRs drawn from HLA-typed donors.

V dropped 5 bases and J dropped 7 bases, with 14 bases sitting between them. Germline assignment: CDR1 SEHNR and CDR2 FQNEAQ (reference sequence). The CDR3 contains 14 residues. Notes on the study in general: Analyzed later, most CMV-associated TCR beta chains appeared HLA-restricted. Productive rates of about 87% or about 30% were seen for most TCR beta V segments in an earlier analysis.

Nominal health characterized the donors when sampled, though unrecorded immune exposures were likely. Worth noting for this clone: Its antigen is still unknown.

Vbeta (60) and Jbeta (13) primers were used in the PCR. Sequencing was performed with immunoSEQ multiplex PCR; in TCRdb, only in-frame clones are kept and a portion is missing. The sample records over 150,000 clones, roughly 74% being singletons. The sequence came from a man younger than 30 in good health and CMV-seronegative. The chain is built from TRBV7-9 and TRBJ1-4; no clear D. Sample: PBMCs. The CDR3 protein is CASSPQAMSEKLFF. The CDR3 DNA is TGTGCCAGCAGCCCTCAGGCTATGAGTGAAAAACTGTTTTTT.